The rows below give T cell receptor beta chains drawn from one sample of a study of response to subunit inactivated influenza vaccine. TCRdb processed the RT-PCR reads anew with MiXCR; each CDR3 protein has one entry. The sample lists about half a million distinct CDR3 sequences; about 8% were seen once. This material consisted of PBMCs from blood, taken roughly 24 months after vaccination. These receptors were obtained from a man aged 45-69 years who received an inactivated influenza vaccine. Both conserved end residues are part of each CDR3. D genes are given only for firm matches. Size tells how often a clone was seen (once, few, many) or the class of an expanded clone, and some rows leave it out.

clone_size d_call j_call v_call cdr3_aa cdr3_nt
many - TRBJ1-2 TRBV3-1 CASSQGLTLYGYTF TGTGCCAGCAGCCAAGGGCTAACTCTCTATGGCTACACCTTC
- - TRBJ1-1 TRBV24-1 CATSDSRQVNTEAFF TGTGCCACCAGTGATTCTAGACAGGTGAACACTGAAGCTTTCTTT
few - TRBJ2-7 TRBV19 CASSLSGAGEQYF TGTGCCAGTAGTCTAAGCGGCGCGGGCGAGCAGTACTTC
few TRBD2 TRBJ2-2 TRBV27 CASSRSGGGIGELFF TGTGCCAGCAGTAGGAGCGGGGGGGGTATCGGGGAGCTGTTTTTT
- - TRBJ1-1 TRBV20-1 CSAARQIEAFF TGCAGTGCTGCCCGGCAGATAGAAGCTTTCTTT
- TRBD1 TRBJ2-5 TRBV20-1 CSAPRRPGTGNQETQYF TGCAGTGCCCCTCGGCGGCCCGGGACAGGGAACCAAGAGACCCAGTACTTC
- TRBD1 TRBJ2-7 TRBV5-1 CASSLADRGEQYF TGCGCCAGCAGCTTGGCTGACAGGGGGGAGCAGTACTTC
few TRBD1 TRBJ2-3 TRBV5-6 CASSLLGQGAIADTQYF TGTGCCAGCAGCTTGCTAGGACAGGGGGCGATAGCAGATACGCAGTATTTT
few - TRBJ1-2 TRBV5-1 CASSQDRPTNYGYTF TGCGCCAGCAGCCAGGACAGACCAACTAACTATGGCTACACCTTC
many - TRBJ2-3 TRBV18 CASSQRFLRLGTDTQYF TGTGCCAGCTCACAGCGGTTTCTCCGGTTGGGCACAGATACGCAGTATTTT
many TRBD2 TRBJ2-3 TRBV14 CASSQETSLAGTDTQYF TGTGCCAGCAGCCAAGAGACATCACTAGCGGGCACAGATACGCAGTATTTT
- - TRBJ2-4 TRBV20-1 CSAGDTLAKNIQYF TGCAGTGCTGGGGACACCCTAGCCAAAAACATTCAGTACTTC
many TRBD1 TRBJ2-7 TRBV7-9 CATRDRGLPEQYF TGTGCCACCAGGGACAGGGGGCTACCCGAGCAGTACTTC
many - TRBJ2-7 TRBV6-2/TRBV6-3 CASSPLYEQYF TGTGCTAGCAGCCCTCTCTACGAGCAGTACTTC
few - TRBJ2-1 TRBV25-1 CASSEYRDIYNEQFF TGTGCCAGCAGTGAATACCGGGACATCTACAATGAGCAGTTCTTC
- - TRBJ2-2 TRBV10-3 CAIRATNTGELFF TGTGCCATCAGGGCTACGAACACCGGGGAGCTGTTTTTT